A selection of T cell receptor beta chains follows, all from one sample in a study of blood T cell repertoires in COVID-19. TCRdb's table, derived via immunoSEQ multiplex PCR, lists solely in-frame clones and lacks some. The sample shows about 66,000 clones, roughly 86% of them seen only once. The sequenced sample was peripheral blood. Receptors originate from a man in his fifties with active COVID-19. Both conserved end residues are part of each CDR3. The order of the fields is V gene, D gene, J gene, clone size, CDR3 DNA, CDR3 protein. A D gene is named only where the DNA matches it firmly. Clone sizes are given selectively: once, few, many, or a class where the clone is expanded.

V: TRBV28
D: .
J: TRBJ1-5
size: .
DNA: TGTGCCTACGGGTCCCAGGGTAGCAGCAATCAGCCCCAGCATTTT
CDR3: CAYGSQGSSNQPQHF

V: TRBV6-5
D: TRBD1
J: TRBJ2-1
size: .
DNA: TGTGCCAGCAGTTTAATTGGGACAGGGGGTTACAATGAGCAGTTCTTC
CDR3: CASSLIGTGGYNEQFF

V: TRBV19
D: TRBD1
J: TRBJ1-6
size: .
DNA: TGTGCCAGTAGTCCGCGCCGGGACAGGGTAGGATCACCCCTCCACTTT
CDR3: CASSPRRDRVGSPLHF

V: TRBV11-2
D: .
J: TRBJ2-1
size: .
DNA: TGTGCCAGCAGCCCAGGTACTCCCCGGCTTTTTGGGGAGCAGTTCTTC
CDR3: CASSPGTPRLFGEQFF

V: TRBV7-6
D: .
J: TRBJ1-6
size: .
DNA: TGTGCCAGCAGCTTAAGATTGGCCTCTTCACCCCTCCACTTT
CDR3: CASSLRLASSPLHF

V: TRBV5-8
D: .
J: TRBJ1-4
size: .
DNA: TGTGCCAGCGGTCCAGGAAGAATTACTGCAACTAATGAAAAACTGTTTTTT
CDR3: CASGPGRITATNEKLFF

V: TRBV9
D: TRBD1
J: TRBJ1-3
size: .
DNA: TGTGCCAGCAGCTCAGGGACAGGGGAGATAGTCTCTGGAAACACCATATATTTT
CDR3: CASSSGTGEIVSGNTIYF

V: TRBV20-1
D: .
J: TRBJ1-2
size: .
DNA: TGCAGTGCTAGTTCACTACCCAAGAATGGCTACACCTTC
CDR3: CSASSLPKNGYTF

V: TRBV24-1
D: .
J: TRBJ2-1
size: .
DNA: TGTGCCACCAGTCCGGGACTGGCCTACAATGAGCAGTTCTTC
CDR3: CATSPGLAYNEQFF

V: TRBV27
D: TRBD1
J: TRBJ1-4
size: .
DNA: TGTGCCAGCAGCCCGGACAGGGTAAATGAAAAACTGTTTTTT
CDR3: CASSPDRVNEKLFF

V: TRBV18
D: TRBD1
J: TRBJ1-2
size: .
DNA: TGTGCCAGCTCATCCGAGACAGGGATTAACTATGGCTACACCTTC
CDR3: CASSSETGINYGYTF

V: TRBV2
D: TRBD1
J: TRBJ1-4
size: .
DNA: TGTGCCAGCAGCGAACTTGCCCCCGGACAGGATAATGAAAAACTGTTTTTT
CDR3: CASSELAPGQDNEKLFF

V: TRBV4-1
D: TRBD2
J: TRBJ2-1
size: .
DNA: TGCGCCAGCAGCCCCTACCGGACTAGCGGGACATCCTACAATGAGCAGTTCTTC
CDR3: CASSPYRTSGTSYNEQFF

V: TRBV9
D: TRBD2
J: TRBJ2-2
size: .
DNA: TGTGCCAGCAGCACGCTAGCGGGAGGGGCCGGGGAGCTGTTTTTT
CDR3: CASSTLAGGAGELFF

V: TRBV30
D: .
J: TRBJ1-3
size: .
DNA: TGTGCCTGGAGTGTAGAGAGGCGTGGAAACACCATATATTTT
CDR3: CAWSVERRGNTIYF

V: TRBV6-5
D: .
J: TRBJ2-3
size: .
DNA: TGTGCCAGCAGTTTCGGGATACAGGGAAAAGATACGCAGTATTTT
CDR3: CASSFGIQGKDTQYF

V: TRBV7-8
D: .
J: TRBJ1-3
size: .
DNA: TGTGCCAGCAGCCTTAACTGGTTCTCTGGAAACACCATATATTTT
CDR3: CASSLNWFSGNTIYF

V: TRBV7-6
D: TRBD2
J: TRBJ2-7
size: .
DNA: TGTGCCAGCAGCCGAGGGGTCCGGGGGGAACCCTCCTACGAGCAGTACTTC
CDR3: CASSRGVRGEPSYEQYF

V: TRBV9
D: .
J: TRBJ1-1
size: .
DNA: TGTGCCAGCAGCGTCGAGATTCGGGGGGAAGCTTTCTTT
CDR3: CASSVEIRGEAFF

V: TRBV7-3
D: .
J: TRBJ2-3
size: .
DNA: TGTGCCAGCAGCTTAATGGGAGCTGTAGTCACAGATACGCAGTATTTT
CDR3: CASSLMGAVVTDTQYF

V: TRBV18
D: .
J: TRBJ2-3
size: .
DNA: TGTGCCAGCTCACCTTCTTGGGGGCCGACAGATACGCAGTATTTT
CDR3: CASSPSWGPTDTQYF

V: TRBV29-1
D: .
J: TRBJ1-3
size: .
DNA: TGCAGCGTCCAGACGGGCTCTGGAAACACCATATATTTT
CDR3: CSVQTGSGNTIYF

V: TRBV6-5
D: TRBD1
J: TRBJ2-2
size: .
DNA: TGTGCCAGCAGGACAGGGCCCACCGGGGAGCTGTTTTTT
CDR3: CASRTGPTGELFF

V: TRBV12-3/TRBV12-4
D: .
J: TRBJ1-1
size: .
DNA: TGTGCCAGCAGTCCCTCGGAAAGAGGAGCTTTCTTT
CDR3: CASSPSERGAFF

V: TRBV6-6
D: .
J: TRBJ2-3
size: .
DNA: TGTGCCAGCACCTACGGTCCCAGGGCCGGAGATACGCAGTATTTT
CDR3: CASTYGPRAGDTQYF

V: TRBV6-5
D: TRBD1
J: TRBJ1-2
size: .
DNA: TGTGCCAGCAGCGTAAGACAGGGCTATGGCTACACCTTC
CDR3: CASSVRQGYGYTF

V: TRBV11-2
D: .
J: TRBJ2-7
size: once
DNA: TGTGCCAGCAGCTCCCTCTACGGGGGGCTTTACGAGCAGTACTTC
CDR3: CASSSLYGGLYEQYF

V: TRBV6-5
D: TRBD2
J: TRBJ2-1
size: .
DNA: TGTGCCAGCAGTCGTCGGGGCGGGAGTTACAATGAGCAGTTCTTC
CDR3: CASSRRGGSYNEQFF

V: TRBV11-3
D: TRBD1
J: TRBJ2-3
size: .
DNA: TGTGCCAGCAGCTCATTACAGGGGGCCTTTGGGACGAAAGATACGCAGTATTTT
CDR3: CASSSLQGAFGTKDTQYF

V: TRBV2
D: .
J: TRBJ2-6
size: .
DNA: TGTGCCAGCAGCCTTGGGGCCAACGTCCTGACTTTC
CDR3: CASSLGANVLTF

V: TRBV5-1
D: TRBD1
J: TRBJ2-7
size: .
DNA: TGCGCCAGCAGCTTGGGACAGGGGGCGCCCTACGAGCAGTACTTC
CDR3: CASSLGQGAPYEQYF

V: TRBV5-6
D: TRBD1
J: TRBJ2-4
size: .
DNA: TGTGCCAGCAGCCTGCCGGGACAGCGACCTAACATTCAGTACTTC
CDR3: CASSLPGQRPNIQYF

V: TRBV24-1
D: .
J: TRBJ2-3
size: .
DNA: TGTGCCACCAGTGACCCCAGCGGTCGCACAGATACGCAGTATTTT
CDR3: CATSDPSGRTDTQYF